Listed below are T cell receptor beta chains from one sample, sequenced in a study of cytomegalovirus exposure and HLA in healthy donors. Profiled with immunoSEQ multiplex PCR; TCRdb holds only in-frame clones, not every one. The data show some 200,000 clones, with around 77% seen just once and less than 3.5% held by the top ten. The sample consisted of PBMCs. These TCRs come from a woman younger than 45 in good health and CMV-seronegative. Both conserved end residues are part of each CDR3. D genes are given only for firm matches. Clone size is not always given. Where it is, it says once, few, many or a class for expanded clones.

v_call: TRBV29-1; d_call: TRBD2; cdr3_length: 15; clone_size: -; j_call: TRBJ2-1; cdr3_aa: CSVGGGGVEAGEQFF; cdr3_nt: TGCAGCGTTGGGGGCGGGGGGGTAGAGGCCGGTGAGCAGTTCTTC
v_call: TRBV2; d_call: TRBD2; cdr3_length: 16; clone_size: few; j_call: TRBJ2-2; cdr3_aa: CASSEVVTSGTGELFF; cdr3_nt: TGTGCCAGCAGTGAAGTGGTGACTAGCGGTACCGGGGAGCTGTTTTTT
v_call: TRBV6-1; d_call: TRBD2; cdr3_length: 18; clone_size: -; j_call: TRBJ2-7; cdr3_aa: CASSEAPRGTSGVYEQYF; cdr3_nt: TGTGCCAGCAGTGAAGCCCCACGTGGGACTAGCGGGGTCTACGAGCAGTACTTC
v_call: TRBV4-1; d_call: TRBD2; cdr3_length: 17; clone_size: -; j_call: TRBJ2-3; cdr3_aa: CASSQVTLAGGPYTQYF; cdr3_nt: TGCGCCAGCAGCCAAGTGACGTTGGCGGGGGGGCCCTATACGCAGTATTTT
v_call: TRBV6-6; d_call: TRBD1; cdr3_length: 15; clone_size: -; j_call: TRBJ1-1; cdr3_aa: CASRPGQGRNTEAFF; cdr3_nt: TGTGCCAGCAGACCGGGACAGGGAAGGAACACTGAAGCTTTCTTT
v_call: TRBV30; d_call: -; cdr3_length: 13; clone_size: -; j_call: TRBJ1-2; cdr3_aa: CAWSVRHTDGYTF; cdr3_nt: TGTGCCTGGAGTGTAAGACATACAGATGGCTACACCTTC
v_call: TRBV15; d_call: -; cdr3_length: 14; clone_size: few; j_call: TRBJ2-7; cdr3_aa: CATSRAGTTRAQYF; cdr3_nt: TGTGCCACCAGCAGAGCTGGTACGACGAGGGCGCAGTACTTC
v_call: TRBV27; d_call: -; cdr3_length: 15; clone_size: -; j_call: TRBJ1-1; cdr3_aa: CASSLRSGMNTEAFF; cdr3_nt: TGTGCCAGCAGTTTACGCTCAGGTATGAACACTGAAGCTTTCTTT
v_call: TRBV5-6; d_call: TRBD2; cdr3_length: 16; clone_size: -; j_call: TRBJ2-1; cdr3_aa: CASSLGNRLAHNEQFF; cdr3_nt: TGTGCCAGCAGCTTAGGCAATAGACTAGCCCACAATGAGCAGTTCTTC
v_call: TRBV7-9; d_call: TRBD2; cdr3_length: 15; clone_size: many; j_call: TRBJ2-1; cdr3_aa: CASSFTSGGADEQFF; cdr3_nt: TGTGCCAGCAGCTTCACTAGCGGGGGGGCCGATGAGCAGTTCTTC
v_call: TRBV2; d_call: TRBD2; cdr3_length: 15; clone_size: once; j_call: TRBJ2-3; cdr3_aa: CASSVGASGSDTQYF; cdr3_nt: TGTGCCAGCAGTGTAGGGGCTAGCGGGAGCGATACGCAGTATTTT
v_call: TRBV27; d_call: TRBD2; cdr3_length: 14; clone_size: -; j_call: TRBJ2-3; cdr3_aa: CASSLAVFTDTQYF; cdr3_nt: TGTGCCAGCAGTCTAGCGGTTTTCACAGATACGCAGTATTTT
v_call: TRBV5-1; d_call: -; cdr3_length: 14; clone_size: -; j_call: TRBJ2-5; cdr3_aa: CASSLAGGSETQYF; cdr3_nt: TGCGCCAGCAGCTTGGCGGGGGGCTCAGAGACCCAGTACTTC
v_call: TRBV9; d_call: -; cdr3_length: 14; clone_size: -; j_call: TRBJ1-2; cdr3_aa: CASSVGQGVGGYTF; cdr3_nt: TGTGCCAGCAGCGTAGGCCAGGGTGTCGGTGGCTACACCTTC
v_call: TRBV11-3; d_call: TRBD2; cdr3_length: 15; clone_size: -; j_call: TRBJ2-7; cdr3_aa: CASSPGGNRAGEQYF; cdr3_nt: TGTGCCAGCAGCCCGGGGGGGAATCGGGCCGGCGAGCAGTACTTC
v_call: TRBV29-1; d_call: -; cdr3_length: 13; clone_size: -; j_call: TRBJ1-1; cdr3_aa: CSVWGLSNTEAFF; cdr3_nt: TGCAGCGTTTGGGGACTTTCAAACACTGAAGCTTTCTTT
v_call: TRBV28; d_call: -; cdr3_length: 15; clone_size: -; j_call: TRBJ2-7; cdr3_aa: CASSPRQASGYEQYF; cdr3_nt: TGTGCCAGCAGTCCTAGACAGGCCTCGGGCTACGAGCAGTACTTC
v_call: TRBV5-6; d_call: TRBD2; cdr3_length: 16; clone_size: -; j_call: TRBJ2-1; cdr3_aa: CASRKTGTSVSHEQFF; cdr3_nt: TGTGCCAGCAGAAAGACCGGGACTAGCGTATCGCATGAGCAGTTCTTC
v_call: TRBV27; d_call: TRBD1; cdr3_length: 14; clone_size: -; j_call: TRBJ1-4; cdr3_aa: CASRQTGTNEKLFF; cdr3_nt: TGTGCCAGCCGCCAGACAGGGACTAATGAAAAACTGTTTTTT
v_call: TRBV5-4; d_call: -; cdr3_length: 16; clone_size: -; j_call: TRBJ1-2; cdr3_aa: CASSFRPNRPAGGYTF; cdr3_nt: TGTGCCAGCAGCTTTCGACCGAACAGGCCCGCGGGAGGCTACACCTTC
v_call: TRBV28; d_call: -; cdr3_length: 13; clone_size: few; j_call: TRBJ1-2; cdr3_aa: CASLSNSYGGYTF; cdr3_nt: TGTGCCAGCTTATCAAACAGTTATGGAGGCTACACCTTC
v_call: TRBV18; d_call: -; cdr3_length: 15; clone_size: -; j_call: TRBJ2-7; cdr3_aa: CASSPPGAASYEQYF; cdr3_nt: TGTGCCAGCTCACCACCGGGGGCGGCGTCCTACGAGCAGTACTTC
v_call: TRBV11-2; d_call: -; cdr3_length: 11; clone_size: -; j_call: TRBJ2-7; cdr3_aa: CASSLVDEQYF; cdr3_nt: TGTGCCAGCAGCTTAGTCGACGAGCAGTACTTC
v_call: TRBV2; d_call: TRBD2; cdr3_length: 20; clone_size: once; j_call: TRBJ2-3; cdr3_aa: CASQPMTSGRGPSGTDTQYF; cdr3_nt: TGTGCCAGCCAGCCAATGACTAGCGGGAGGGGTCCTAGCGGCACAGATACGCAGTATTTT
v_call: TRBV5-8; d_call: -; cdr3_length: 14; clone_size: -; j_call: TRBJ2-7; cdr3_aa: CASSLTGQVYEQYF; cdr3_nt: TGTGCCAGCAGCTTGACGGGACAAGTCTACGAGCAGTACTTC